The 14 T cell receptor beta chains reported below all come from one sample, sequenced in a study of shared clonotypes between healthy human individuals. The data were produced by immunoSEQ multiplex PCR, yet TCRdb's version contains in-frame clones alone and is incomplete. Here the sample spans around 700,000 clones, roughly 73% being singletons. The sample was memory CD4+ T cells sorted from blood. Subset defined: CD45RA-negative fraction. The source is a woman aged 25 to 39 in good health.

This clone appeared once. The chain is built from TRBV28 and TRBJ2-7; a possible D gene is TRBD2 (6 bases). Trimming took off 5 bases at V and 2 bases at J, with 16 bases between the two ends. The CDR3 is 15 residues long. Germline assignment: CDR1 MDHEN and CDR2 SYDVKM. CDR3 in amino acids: CASSLPPGDPYEQYF. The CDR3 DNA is TGTGCCAGCAGTCTACCTCCGGGGGACCCCTACGAGCAGTACTTC.

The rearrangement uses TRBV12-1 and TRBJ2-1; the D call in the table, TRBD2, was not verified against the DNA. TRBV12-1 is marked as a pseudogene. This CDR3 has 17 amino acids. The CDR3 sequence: CASSSPGGPRDYNEQFF. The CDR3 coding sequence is TGTGCCAGCAGCTCCCCCGGAGGGCCAAGGGACTACAATGAGCAGTTCTTC.

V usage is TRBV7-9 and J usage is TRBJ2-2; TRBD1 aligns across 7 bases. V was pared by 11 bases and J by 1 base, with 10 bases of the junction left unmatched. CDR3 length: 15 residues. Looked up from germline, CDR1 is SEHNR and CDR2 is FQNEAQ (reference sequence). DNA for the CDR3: TGTGCCGGGCATGGGACAGAGTGGAACACCGGGGAGCTGTTTTTT. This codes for CAGHGTEWNTGELFF.

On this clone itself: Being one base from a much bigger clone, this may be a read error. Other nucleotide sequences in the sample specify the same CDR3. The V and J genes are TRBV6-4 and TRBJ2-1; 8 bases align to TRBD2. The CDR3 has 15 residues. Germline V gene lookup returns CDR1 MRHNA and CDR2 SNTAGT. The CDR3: CASSEAAGAYNEQFF. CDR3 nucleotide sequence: TGCGCCAGCAGTGAGGCAGCGGGAGCGTACAATGAGCAGTTCTTC.

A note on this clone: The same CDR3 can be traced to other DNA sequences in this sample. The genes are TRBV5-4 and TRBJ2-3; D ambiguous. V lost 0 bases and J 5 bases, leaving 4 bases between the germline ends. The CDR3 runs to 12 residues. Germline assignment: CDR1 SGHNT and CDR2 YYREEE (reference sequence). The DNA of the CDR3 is TGTGCCAGCAGCTTGGGAGGAGATACGCAGTATTTT. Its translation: CASSLGGDTQYF.

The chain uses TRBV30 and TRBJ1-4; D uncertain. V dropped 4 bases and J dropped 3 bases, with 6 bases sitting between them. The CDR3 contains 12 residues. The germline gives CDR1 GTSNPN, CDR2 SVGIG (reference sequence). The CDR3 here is CAWKVANEKLFF. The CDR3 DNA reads TGTGCCTGGAAGGTAGCTAATGAAAAACTGTTTTTT.

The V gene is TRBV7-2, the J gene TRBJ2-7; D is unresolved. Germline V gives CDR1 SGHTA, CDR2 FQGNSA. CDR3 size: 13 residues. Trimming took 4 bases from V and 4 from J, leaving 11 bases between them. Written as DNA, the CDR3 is TGTGCCAGCAGCTCACCTCCCTGGTACGAGCAGTACTTC. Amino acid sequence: CASSSPPWYEQYF.

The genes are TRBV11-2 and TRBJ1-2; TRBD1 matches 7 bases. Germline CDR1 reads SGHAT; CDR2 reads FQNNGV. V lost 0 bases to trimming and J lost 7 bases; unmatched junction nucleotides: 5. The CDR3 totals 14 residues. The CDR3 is CASSLDQGQSGYTF. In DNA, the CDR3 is TGTGCCAGCAGCTTAGATCAGGGACAGAGTGGCTACACCTTC.

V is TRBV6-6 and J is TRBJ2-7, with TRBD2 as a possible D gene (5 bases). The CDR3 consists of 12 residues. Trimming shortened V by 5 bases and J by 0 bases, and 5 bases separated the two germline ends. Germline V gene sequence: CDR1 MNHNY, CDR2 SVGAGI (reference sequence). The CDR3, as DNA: TGTGCCAGCAGTACTAGCTCCTACGAGCAGTACTTC. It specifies CASSTSSYEQYF.

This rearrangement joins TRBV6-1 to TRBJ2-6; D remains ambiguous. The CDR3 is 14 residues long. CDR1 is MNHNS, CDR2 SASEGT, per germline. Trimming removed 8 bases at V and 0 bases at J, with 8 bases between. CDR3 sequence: CASAVISGANVLTF. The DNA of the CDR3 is TGTGCCAGCGCTGTTATCTCTGGGGCCAACGTCCTGACTTTC.

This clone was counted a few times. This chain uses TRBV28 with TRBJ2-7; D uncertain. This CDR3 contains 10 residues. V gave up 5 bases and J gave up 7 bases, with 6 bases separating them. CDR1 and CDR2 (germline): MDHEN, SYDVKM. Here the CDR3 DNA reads TGTGCCAGCAGTACCTCGGAGCAGTACTTC. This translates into CASSTSEQYF.

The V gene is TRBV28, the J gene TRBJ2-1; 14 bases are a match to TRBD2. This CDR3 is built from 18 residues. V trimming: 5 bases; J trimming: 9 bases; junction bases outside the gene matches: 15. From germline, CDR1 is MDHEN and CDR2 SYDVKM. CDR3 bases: TGTGCCAGCAGTCGTTCACCGGGACTAGCGGGAGAAGGGCCTGAGCAGTTCTTC. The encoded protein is CASSRSPGLAGEGPEQFF.

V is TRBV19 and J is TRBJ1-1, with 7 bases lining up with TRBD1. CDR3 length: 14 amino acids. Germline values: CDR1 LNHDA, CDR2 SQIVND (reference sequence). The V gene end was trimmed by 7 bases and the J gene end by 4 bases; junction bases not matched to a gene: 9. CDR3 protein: CASTATGLVTEAFF. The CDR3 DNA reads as TGTGCCAGTACCGCGACAGGGTTGGTCACTGAAGCTTTCTTT. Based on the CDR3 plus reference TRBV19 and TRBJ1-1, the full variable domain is DGGITQSPKYLFRKEGQNVTLSCEQNLNHDAMYWYRQDPGQGLRLIYYSQIVNDFQKGDIAEGYSVSREKKESFPLTVTSAQKNPTAFYLCASTATGLVTEAFFGQGTRLTVV.

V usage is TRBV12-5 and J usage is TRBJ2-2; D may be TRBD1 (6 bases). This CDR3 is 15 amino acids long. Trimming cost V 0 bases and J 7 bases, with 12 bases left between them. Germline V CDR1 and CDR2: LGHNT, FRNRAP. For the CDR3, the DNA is TGTGCTAGTGGTTTGGTAGCAGGGGCCGTCGGGGAGCTGTTTTTT. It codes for CASGLVAGAVGELFF.